Each of the 21 T cell receptor beta chains below was sequenced from the same sample in a study of cytomegalovirus exposure and HLA in healthy donors. Primers for the PCR totalled 60 Vbeta and 13 Jbeta. Measured with immunoSEQ multiplex PCR; TCRdb has only the in-frame clones, and not every one. In the table there are 40,000 to 55,000 clones, around 81% of which are singletons. Source material: PBMCs. The receptors here all came from a man between 25 and 39 years old in good health and CMV-seropositive.

This chain uses TRBV28 with TRBJ1-2; a possible D gene is TRBD1 (6 bases). The germline V gene has CDR1 MDHEN and CDR2 SYDVKM. Trimming left V 7 bases short and J 0 bases short, with 12 bases between. The CDR3 spans 14 residues. In nucleotides, the CDR3 is TGTGCCAGCATCCCCTACAGGGCTAACTATGGCTACACCTTC. This translates into CASIPYRANYGYTF.

The chain employs TRBV5-6 and TRBJ2-1; 10 bases align to TRBD2. J gave up 6 bases and V 0 bases, and 6 bases lay outside the gene matches. The CDR3 consists of 16 residues. The germline V gene has CDR1 SGHDT and CDR2 YYEEEE. CDR3 sequence: CASSLGLAGVSNEQFF. CDR3 in DNA: TGTGCCAGCAGCTTGGGGCTAGCGGGGGTTAGCAATGAGCAGTTCTTC.

DNA of the CDR3: TGCGCCAGCAGCCCTAGGACAGGGGGAAGTACTGAAGCTTTCTTT. It encodes CASSPRTGGSTEAFF. This sequence joins TRBV5-1 and TRBJ1-1; 10 positions agree with TRBD1. Germline CDR1 SGHRS, CDR2 YFSETQ. The CDR3 totals 15 residues. Losses at the gene ends were 4 bases for V and 5 bases for J; bases not matched to a gene: 8.

The chain recombines TRBV7-9 with TRBJ2-2, with D perhaps matching TRBD2 (6 bases). The V gene lost 5 bases and the J gene lost 8 bases, with 18 bases spanning the gap. This CDR3 contains 15 residues. The V gene's germline CDR1 is SEHNR and CDR2 FQNEAQ (reference sequence). CDR3 in amino acids: CASSPGTGGIGELFF. In DNA form, the CDR3 reads TGTGCCAGCAGCCCCGGGACTGGGGGAATAGGGGAGCTGTTTTTT.

The chain recombines TRBV29-1 with TRBJ1-1; D is uncertain. V lost 7 bases to trimming and J lost 2 bases, with 5 bases between them. Germline CDR1 reads SQVTM; CDR2 reads ANQGSEA. The CDR3 runs 10 residues. The CDR3 here is CSAKNTEAFF. The CDR3 DNA sequence: TGCAGCGCCAAAAACACTGAAGCTTTCTTT.

This rearrangement joins TRBV7-6 to TRBJ1-5, with 7 nucleotides matching TRBD1. The J segment lost 4 bases and the V segment lost 3 bases, leaving 6 bases of the junction unmatched. CDR3 length: 15 residues. The germline gives CDR1 SGHVS, CDR2 FNYEAQ. The CDR3: CASSFGTDINQPQHF. The CDR3 bases are TGTGCCAGCAGCTTCGGGACAGATATAAATCAGCCCCAGCATTTT.

The CDR3 sequence is CASSYSRENQPQHF. The CDR3 DNA sequence: TGTGCCAGCAGTTACTCAAGGGAGAATCAGCCCCAGCATTTT. The J gene is TRBJ1-5, the V gene TRBV6-5; D gene uncertain. Germline CDR1 reads MNHEY; CDR2 reads SVGAGI. This CDR3 is 14 amino acids long. The germline V and J ends were trimmed by 0 bases and 4 bases, with 7 bases remaining between them.

This clone was seen more than once but under ten times. The V call is TRBV19, the J call TRBJ1-5; 9 bases map to TRBD1. J was trimmed by 4 bases and V by 3 bases; bases with no gene match: 1. The length of the CDR3 is 14 residues. Germline loops: CDR1 LNHDA, CDR2 SQIVND (reference sequence). CDR3 bases: TGTGCCAGTAGTATTGGGACAGGGAATCAGCCCCAGCATTTT. Amino acid sequence: CASSIGTGNQPQHF.

The chain is built from TRBV30 and TRBJ1-5; a weak D match, TRBD1 (5 bases). In germline, CDR1 is GTSNPN, CDR2 SVGIG (reference sequence). Trimming pared 3 bases from V and 2 bases from J, leaving 14 bases between. This CDR3 is built from 15 residues. The CDR3 nucleotides read TGTGCCTGGAGCCCAGGGATTAAGGGCAATCAGCCCCAGCATTTT. Its protein product is CAWSPGIKGNQPQHF.

This chain links TRBV12-2 with TRBJ2-7; TRBD1 reflects the table's D call only, with no check against the DNA. TRBV12-2 is a pseudogene. The CDR3 contains 14 residues. In nucleotides, the CDR3 is TGTGCAAGTCGCTGTGACAGGGTTCGCTACGAGCAGTACTTC. This encodes CASRCDRVRYEQYF.

The V call is TRBV5-1, the J call TRBJ2-7, with D perhaps matching TRBD1 (7 bases). This CDR3 has 16 residues. V was trimmed by 2 bases and J by 0 bases, leaving 15 bases between them. Germline loops: CDR1 SGHRS, CDR2 YFSETQ. Here the CDR3 reads CASSFGGGRSSYEQYF. In DNA form, the CDR3 reads TGCGCCAGCAGCTTCGGAGGGGGCCGTAGCTCCTACGAGCAGTACTTC.

The chain carries TRBV19 and TRBJ1-5; D not resolved. V was pared by 5 bases and J by 4 bases, with 15 bases between. The germline V gene encodes CDR1 LNHDA and CDR2 SQIVND (reference sequence). The CDR3 is 15 residues long. The CDR3 nucleotides are TGTGCCAGTAGTTACGGAGTACCAAGGAATCAGCCCCAGCATTTT. Translation gives CASSYGVPRNQPQHF.

The chain employs TRBV7-6 and TRBJ1-1, with unresolved D. This CDR3 contains 17 residues. Trimming took 2 bases from V and 3 from J, leaving 19 bases between them. Germline-derived CDR1 and CDR2 are SGHVS and FNYEAQ. The CDR3, as DNA: TGTGCCAGCAGCTTATCTTATGGTAGGGTCGGGGACACTGAAGCTTTCTTT. Protein: CASSLSYGRVGDTEAFF.

The V and J genes are TRBV9 and TRBJ1-2; D is unclear. From germline, CDR1 is SGDLS and CDR2 YYNGEE. V gave up 3 bases and J gave up 4 bases, with 13 bases separating them. This CDR3 has 14 residues. CDR3: CASSAHSQSYGYTF. The CDR3 DNA follows: TGTGCCAGCAGCGCCCATTCACAGAGCTATGGCTACACCTTC.

This clone was observed a single time. J is TRBJ1-1 and V is TRBV6-5; tentatively, D is TRBD1 (6 bases). Germline V gives CDR1 MNHEY, CDR2 SVGAGI. The CDR3 spans 14 residues. Between the trimmed V and J ends, which lost 4 bases and 1 base, there was a span of 10 bases. CDR3: CASSFGQTNTEAFF. In DNA, the CDR3 is TGTGCCAGCAGTTTCGGACAGACGAACACTGAAGCTTTCTTT.

The V call is TRBV7-3, the J call TRBJ2-7, with D perhaps TRBD2 (6 bases). V lost 3 bases to trimming and J lost 2 bases, with 14 bases between them. The CDR3 covers 15 residues. The V gene's germline CDR1 is SGHTA and CDR2 FQGTGA. In DNA, the CDR3 is TGTGCCAGCAGCTTTGCCGGGGGTTTCACCTACGAGCAGTACTTC. It translates to CASSFAGGFTYEQYF. Complete variable domain (other parts from reference TRBV7-3 and TRBJ2-7): GAGVSQTPSNKVTEKGKYVELRCDPISGHTALYWYRQSLGQGPEFLIYFQGTGAADDSGLPNDRFFAVRPEGSVSTLKIQRTERGDSAVYLCASSFAGGFTYEQYFGPGTRLTVT.

The table lists this clone with a count of one. The V call is TRBV11-1, the J call TRBJ2-3, with D tentatively TRBD2 (5 bases). The CDR3 totals 15 residues. Looked up from germline, CDR1 is SGHAT and CDR2 is FQDESV (reference sequence). V was cut by 2 bases and J by 4 bases, with 13 bases left in between. CDR3 coding DNA: TGTGCCAGCAGCTTAACTTATACGGGGTCAGATACGCAGTATTTT. Amino acid sequence: CASSLTYTGSDTQYF.

The chain employs TRBV19 and TRBJ2-5; no firm D call. Trimming took 1 base from V and 2 from J, leaving 14 bases between them. This CDR3 is 16 amino acids long. The germline gives CDR1 LNHDA, CDR2 SQIVND (reference sequence). The CDR3 loop reads CASSIVSALEQETQYF. The CDR3 nucleotides are TGTGCCAGTAGTATAGTGAGCGCCCTTGAACAAGAGACCCAGTACTTC.

The chain is built from TRBV29-1 and TRBJ1-1, with D unresolved. The CDR3 is made up of 13 amino acids. CDR1 and CDR2 from the germline V gene are SQVTM and ANQGSEA. The V end lost 7 bases, the J end lost 4 bases, and 16 bases lay between the germline ends. The CDR3 DNA sequence: TGCAGCGCTAGCTCGGGGTCCAGCACTGAAGCTTTCTTT. This translates into CSASSGSSTEAFF. The complete variable domain, with remaining parts taken from reference TRBV29-1 and TRBJ1-1, reads SAVISQKPSRDICQRGTSLTIQCQVDSQVTMMFWYRQQPGQSLTLIATANQGSEATYESGFVIDKFPISRPNLTFSTLTVSNMSPEDSSIYLCSASSGSSTEAFFGQGTRLTVV.

The chain uses TRBV11-2 and TRBJ1-6; TRBD1 aligns across 7 bases. CDR1 and CDR2 (germline): SGHAT, FQNNGV. The CDR3 runs 15 residues. V lost 1 base and J lost 6; bases outside the gene matches: 3. In DNA form, the CDR3 reads TGTGCCAGCAGCTTAGCCGGGGACAGTAATTCACCCCTCCACTTT. As protein: CASSLAGDSNSPLHF.

The chain has TRBV2 and TRBJ2-3; the match to TRBD2 covers 9 bases. Germline V lookup: CDR1 SNHLY, CDR2 FYNNEI. Unmatched junction bases numbered 9, after V lost 7 bases and J lost 7 bases. The CDR3 loop spans 14 amino acids. This chain's CDR3 is CASNLAGPPNTQYF. CDR3 nucleotide sequence: TGTGCCAGCAATCTAGCGGGGCCCCCGAATACGCAGTATTTT.